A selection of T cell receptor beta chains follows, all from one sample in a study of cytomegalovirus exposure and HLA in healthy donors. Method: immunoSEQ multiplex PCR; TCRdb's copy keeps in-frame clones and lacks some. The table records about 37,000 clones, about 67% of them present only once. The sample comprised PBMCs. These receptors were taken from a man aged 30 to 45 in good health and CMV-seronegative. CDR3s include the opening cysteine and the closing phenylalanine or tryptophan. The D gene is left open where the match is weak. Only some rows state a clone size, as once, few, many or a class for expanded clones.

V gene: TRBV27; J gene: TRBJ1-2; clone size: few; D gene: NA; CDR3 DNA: TGTGCCACTTTACCGGATCGGGGGAGGTATGGCTACACCTTC; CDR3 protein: CATLPDRGRYGYTF
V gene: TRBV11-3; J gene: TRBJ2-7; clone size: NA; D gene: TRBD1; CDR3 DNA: TGTGCCAGCAGCTTCTCCGGACAGGGTCCCTACGAGCAGTACTTC; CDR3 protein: CASSFSGQGPYEQYF
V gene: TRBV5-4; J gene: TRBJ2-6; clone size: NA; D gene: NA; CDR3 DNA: TGTGCCAGCAGCTCGTTTTCTGGGGCCAACGTCCTGACTTTC; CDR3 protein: CASSSFSGANVLTF
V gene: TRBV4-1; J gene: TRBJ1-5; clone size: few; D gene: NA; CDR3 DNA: TGCGCCAGCAGCCAAGAAGCGGGAAATCAGCCCCAGCATTTT; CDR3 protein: CASSQEAGNQPQHF
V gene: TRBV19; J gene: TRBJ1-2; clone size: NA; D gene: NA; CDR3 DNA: TGTGCCAGTAGTATAGTCGCAGGGGATGCCTATGGCTACACCTTC; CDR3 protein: CASSIVAGDAYGYTF
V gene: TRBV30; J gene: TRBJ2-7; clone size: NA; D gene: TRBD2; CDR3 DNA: TGTGCCTCGGACAGGGGACTAGCGGGACCTTCCTACGAGCAGTACTTC; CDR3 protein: CASDRGLAGPSYEQYF
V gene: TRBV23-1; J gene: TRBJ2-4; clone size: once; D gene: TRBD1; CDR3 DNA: TGCGCCAGCAGCCGAGACAGGGTGAACAAAAACATTCAGTACTTC; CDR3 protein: CASSRDRVNKNIQYF
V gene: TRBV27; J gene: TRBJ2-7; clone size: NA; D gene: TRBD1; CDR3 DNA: TGTGCCAGCAGTTTATCCGCGGACAGGGGACCCATTGAGCAGTACTTC; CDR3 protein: CASSLSADRGPIEQYF
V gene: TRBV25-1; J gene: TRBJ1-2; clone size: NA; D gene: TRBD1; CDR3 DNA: TGTGCCAGCGAGCCCTACGGGACAGGTTCCTATGGCTACACCTTC; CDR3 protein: CASEPYGTGSYGYTF
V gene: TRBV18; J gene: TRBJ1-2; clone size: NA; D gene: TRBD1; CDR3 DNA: TGTGCCAGCTCACCATCTCGACAGGGAAGGGACTATGGCTACACCTTC; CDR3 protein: CASSPSRQGRDYGYTF
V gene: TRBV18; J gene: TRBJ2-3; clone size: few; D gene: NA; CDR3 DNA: TGTGCCAGCTCACCAATCCCGGGAACGAAAAGCACAGATACGCAGTATTTT; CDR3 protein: CASSPIPGTKSTDTQYF
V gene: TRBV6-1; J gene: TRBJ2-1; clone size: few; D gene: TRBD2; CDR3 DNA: TGTGCCAGCGATCCTGGGCCGGGAGGAGTTGAGCAGTTCTTC; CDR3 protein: CASDPGPGGVEQFF
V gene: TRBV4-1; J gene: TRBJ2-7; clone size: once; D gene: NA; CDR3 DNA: TGCGCCAGCAGCCACCCCCCCGGGGGTTCCTACGAGCAGTACTTC; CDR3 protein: CASSHPPGGSYEQYF
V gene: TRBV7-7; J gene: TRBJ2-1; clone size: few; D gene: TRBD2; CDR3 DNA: TGTGCTAGCAGCTTAGGGGAGAGGACTAGCGGGACCAATGAGCAGTTCTTC; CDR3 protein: CASSLGERTSGTNEQFF
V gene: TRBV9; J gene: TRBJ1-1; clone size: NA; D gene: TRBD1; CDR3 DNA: TGTGCCAGCAGCGTAGCGACAGGGCTTATGAACACTGAAGCTTTCTTT; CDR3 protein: CASSVATGLMNTEAFF
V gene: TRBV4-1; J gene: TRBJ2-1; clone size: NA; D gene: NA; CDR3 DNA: TGCGCCAGCAGCTCACCTCGACGACCCGGGATGTTCTTC; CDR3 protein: CASSSPRRPGMFF
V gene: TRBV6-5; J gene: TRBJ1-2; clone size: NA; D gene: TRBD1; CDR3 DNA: TGTGCCAGCAGACAGGGGGTGAGCTATGGCTACCCCTTC; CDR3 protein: CASRQGVSYGYPF
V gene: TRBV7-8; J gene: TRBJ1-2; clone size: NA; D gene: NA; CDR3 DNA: TGTGCCAGCAGCCTAACCCAGGGTCGGCAGTATGGCTACACCTTC; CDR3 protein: CASSLTQGRQYGYTF
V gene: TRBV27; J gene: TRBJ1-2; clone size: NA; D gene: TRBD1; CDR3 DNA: TGTGCCAGCAGCCTCGGGACAGGGGGTTTTTATGGCTACACCTTC; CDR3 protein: CASSLGTGGFYGYTF
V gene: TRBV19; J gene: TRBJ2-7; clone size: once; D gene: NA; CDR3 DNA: TGTGCCAGTAGTATAGTCCCGGGACAATCCTACGAGCAGTACTTC; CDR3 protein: CASSIVPGQSYEQYF
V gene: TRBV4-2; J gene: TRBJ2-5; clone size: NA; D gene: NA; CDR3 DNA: TGTGCCAGCAGCCCCTTAGGAGGAGAGACCCAGTACTTC; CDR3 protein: CASSPLGGETQYF
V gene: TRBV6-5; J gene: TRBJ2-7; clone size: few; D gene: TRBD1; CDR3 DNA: TGTGCCAGCAGTTACTCCACTGACAGGGCGTCCTACGAGCAGTACTTC; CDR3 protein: CASSYSTDRASYEQYF
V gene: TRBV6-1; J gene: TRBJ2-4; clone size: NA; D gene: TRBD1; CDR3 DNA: TGTGCCAGCAGTGAAGAAACAGGGGGAGTACACATTCAGTACTTC; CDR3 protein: CASSEETGGVHIQYF
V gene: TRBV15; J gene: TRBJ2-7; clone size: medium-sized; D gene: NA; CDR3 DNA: TGTGCCACCAGCAGAGATCGGGCGGGGCCCTACGAGCAGTACTTC; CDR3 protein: CATSRDRAGPYEQYF
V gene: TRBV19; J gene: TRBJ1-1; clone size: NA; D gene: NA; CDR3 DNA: TGTGCCAGTAGCCCAGGGGAAAGGGGTGAAGCTTTCTTT; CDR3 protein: CASSPGERGEAFF
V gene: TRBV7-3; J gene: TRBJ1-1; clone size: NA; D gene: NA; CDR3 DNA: TGTGCCAGCAGCTTAGGAACAGGGATCAACACTGAAGCTTTCTTT; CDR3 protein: CASSLGTGINTEAFF
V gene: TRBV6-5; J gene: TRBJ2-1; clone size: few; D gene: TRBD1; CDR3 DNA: TGTGCCAGCAGTTCCGACAGGGCTGCGGGTGAGCAGTTCTTC; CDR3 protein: CASSSDRAAGEQFF
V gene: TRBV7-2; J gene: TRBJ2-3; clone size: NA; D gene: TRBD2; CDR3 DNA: TGTGCCAGCAGCTCGCTAGCGGGAGGGATACCTGCTACGCAGTATTTT; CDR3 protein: CASSSLAGGIPATQYF
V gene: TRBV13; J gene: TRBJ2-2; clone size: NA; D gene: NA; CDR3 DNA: TGTGCCAGCAGCTCCAGGGACGGGGAGCTGTTTTTT; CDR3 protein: CASSSRDGELFF
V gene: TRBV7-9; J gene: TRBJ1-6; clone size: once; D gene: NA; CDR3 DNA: TGTGCCAACAGCTTTCCTTGGACAGAACAGGAGTTTAATTCACCCCTCCACTTT; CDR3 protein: CANSFPWTEQEFNSPLHF
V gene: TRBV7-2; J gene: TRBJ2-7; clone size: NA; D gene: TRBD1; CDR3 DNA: TGTGCCAGCAGCCCATGGGGACAGGGGGGTCAGCAGTACTTC; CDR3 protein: CASSPWGQGGQQYF
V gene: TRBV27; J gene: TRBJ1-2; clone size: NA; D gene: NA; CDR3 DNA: TGTGCCAGCAGTTTAACCGTATTGGGGAGAACTAACTATGGCTACACCTTC; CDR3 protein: CASSLTVLGRTNYGYTF
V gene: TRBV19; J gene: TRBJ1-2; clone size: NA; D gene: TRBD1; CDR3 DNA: TGTGCCAGTAGTACAGGACAGGACAGTCACTATGGCTACACCTTC; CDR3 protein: CASSTGQDSHYGYTF
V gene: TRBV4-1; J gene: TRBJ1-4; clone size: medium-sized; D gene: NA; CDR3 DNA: TGCGCCAGCAGCCATGGATGGATAGGAGATGAAAAACTGTTTTTT; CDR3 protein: CASSHGWIGDEKLFF
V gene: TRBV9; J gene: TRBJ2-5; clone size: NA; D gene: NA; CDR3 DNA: TGTGCCAGCAGCGGAACCGGGTCGGCGGAGACCCAGTACTTC; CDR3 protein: CASSGTGSAETQYF